The T cell receptor beta chain under discussion was sequenced for a study of T-cell reconstitution after alpha-beta-depleted transplantation in children. General study results and limits: Several hundred expanded graft clones reportedly supplied alpha-beta T cells about two months after transplant.

With regard to this clonotype: Its specificity is unknown.

Construction of the TCRbeta library involved unique molecular identifiers. TCRdb used MiXCR to reprocess the PCR reads, holding one entry per CDR3 protein. The data hold about 140,000 distinct CDR3 sequences, with roughly 8.8% observed a single time. This TCR derives from a female patient younger than 10 who had a stem cell transplant for congenital amegakaryocytic thrombocytopenia, so the T cells may come from the graft donor. The specimen was PBMCs, mostly from graft donor cells, collected 180 days after TCRalphabeta/CD19-depleted stem cell transplant.

In DNA, the CDR3 is TGCAGTGCTACACCCCGTACAGGGTTTGACATTCAGTACTTC. Residues: CSATPRTGFDIQYF. The gene calls are TRBV20-1 and TRBJ2-4, with D possibly matching TRBD1 (6 bases). Germline assignment: CDR1 DFQATT and CDR2 SNEGSKA (reference sequence). Between the trimmed V and J ends, which lost 4 bases and 8 bases, there was a span of 18 bases. This CDR3 contains 14 residues.